This TCR beta chain appears in the sequencing data of a study of graft-versus-host responses after intestinal transplantation. In the study overall: Following induction with anti-thymocyte globulin, all recipients were given tacrolimus and steroids for about 3 years. Study results and caveats: Some patients had graft-donor T cell macrochimerism, and their allografts showed high graft-versus-host to host-versus-graft clonal ratios. GvH clone levels peaked in circulation, and this peak was associated with early post-transplant HvG declines.

Around 200,000 CFSE-labeled responder cells were plated with around 200,000 irradiated, violet-dye-labeled stimulator cells. Trimming took 0 bases from V and 7 from J, leaving 9 bases between them. This CDR3 region has 14 residues. Germline V CDR1 and CDR2: LGHNA, YSLEER. The data were produced by immunoSEQ multiplex PCR, yet TCRdb's version contains in-frame clones alone and is incomplete. The table has fewer than 15,000 clones, around 35% seen once; the top ten hold roughly 1.9%. The rearrangement joins TRBV4-3 to TRBJ2-2; the D gene is possibly TRBD1 (5 bases). The clonotype comes from a human patient who received an intestinal transplant. This material consisted of alloreactive CD8+ T cells from a mixed lymphocyte reaction culture, taken before intestinal transplant. Subset given: CFSE-low proliferating T cells sorted from roughly six-day pre-transplant mixed lymphocyte reaction (GvH or HvG direction). The CDR3 sequence: CASSQDRTIGELFF. CDR3 bases: TGCGCCAGCAGCCAAGATAGGACAATCGGGGAGCTGTTTTTT.